The entry below gives a single T cell receptor beta chain sequence along with its context. TCRdb keeps only in-frame clones here, not all; method: immunoSEQ multiplex PCR. The sample records over 50,000 clones, around four fifths being singletons. These data belong to a study of blood T cell repertoires in COVID-19. The V segment lost 5 bases and the J segment 1 base; nucleotides outside the gene matches: 9. CDR1 and CDR2 (germline): SEHNR, FQNEAQ (reference sequence). This CDR3 is built from 16 residues. The TCR was taken from a man in his 70s with acute or convalescent COVID-19. The sequencing sample was made of peripheral blood. The gene calls are TRBV7-9 and TRBJ2-5, with 8 positions matching TRBD2. CDR3 loop: CASSPGVAGSQETQYF. The CDR3 DNA follows: TGTGCCAGCAGCCCAGGGGTAGCGGGGTCCCAAGAGACCCAGTACTTC.